One T cell receptor beta chain is described in this entry. Its antigen is as yet unknown. The data derive from a study of post-analysis software for immune sequencing data. The wider study: Several disease courses (relapsing-remitting, secondary progressive and progressive-relapsing) of multiple sclerosis were included. Overall study results and limits: Controls showed lower frequencies than patients for roughly five TRBV segments, and TRBV5-6, TRBV5-1 and TRBV20-1 were among these. Controls had significantly higher normalized Chao1 diversity than multiple sclerosis patients.

cDNA libraries of TCR beta carried unique molecular identifiers. Input of 1 to 10 million T cells yielded 450,000 to 550,000 cDNA molecules. A single record per CDR3 protein comes from TCRdb applying MiXCR to the PCR reads. This sample carries 650,000 to 900,000 distinct CDR3 sequences, 35% to 55% of them seen once, and the ten largest clones take 4.9%. The V segment lost 9 bases and the J segment 0 bases; nucleotides outside the gene matches: 6. The CDR3 runs 15 residues. Germline V gene sequence: CDR1 LNHDA, CDR2 SQIVND (reference sequence). The chain employs TRBV19 and TRBJ2-1; 9 bases align to TRBD2. What was sequenced was blood. The receptor comes from a girl aged 10 to 17 with multiple sclerosis. The DNA of the CDR3 is TGTGCCAGCAACCTAGCGGGGAGCTCCTACAATGAGCAGTTCTTC. Its protein is CASNLAGSSYNEQFF.